The source of this T cell receptor beta chain is a study of blood T cell repertoires in COVID-19 (TCRdb year 2020). Background on the whole study: Samples covering the acute and convalescent phases of COVID-19 were provided by collaborators in the United States, Italy and Spain. The material from the prospective study consisted of cDNA or gDNA derived from T cells, B-cell-depleted T cells, or PBMCs. Deeply sampled blood TCRbeta repertoires from subjects exposed to, actively infected with, or recovered from COVID-19 were included in the dataset. The repertoires were released in a freely available public database intended as a resource for research on the immune response to SARS-CoV-2. Samples were obtained from the ongoing ImmuneRACE study (first 160 participants) and from over 1,000 subjects provided by 6 global collaborators. The sample metadata nearly always contained a de-identified subject ID, COVID-19 status, age in years and sex. Where HLA class I and class II types were available, the types were taken from metadata supplied by the sample provider, not from assay-based typing. The investigation overall reported the following: How much clinical and demographic metadata was included differed by source and by participant, and the metadata was provided uncurated.

TCRbeta CDR3 regions were amplified from genomic DNA using the immunoSEQ Assay, a bias-controlled multiplex PCR. The authors processed their data as follows. Within the assay, amplification of reference gene primers was used to estimate how many nucleated cells each sample contained. To quantify the absolute abundance of each unique TCRbeta CDR3 rearrangement, sequence reads were collapsed and filtered. For each sample, productive Simpson clonality was calculated as the square root of Simpson's diversity index over productive rearrangements. The table was pulled from immuneACCESS by TCRdb, which kept in-frame rearrangements only. Such tables lose some clones; where checked, under half of the loss comes from unresolved V genes, and the rest has no known cause. V, J and clone size reflect that table, while D and trimming were determined from the DNA. The sample table lists 80,000 to 90,000 clones, 70% to 90% of them with a count of one. 0.95% to 1.5% of the sample rests with the top ten.

Whole blood was collected in K2EDTA tubes by collaborating institutions according to the institutions' own protocols. For TCRbeta analysis, collaborators shipped samples in one of three forms: frozen whole blood, isolated PBMCs, or DNA extracted from either of those sample types. On this clone: Its antigen is not yet known. There are no base qualities to consult, and no much larger clone falls within one base.

CDR1 and CDR2 are drawn from the germline V gene: LGHNA, YSLEER. Taken from cysteine to phenylalanine, the CDR3 has 15 residues. Of the read, only the CDR3 DNA is kept; its 45 bases are in frame from base 1. The V end gives up 1 base and the J end 3 bases, leaving 3 bases in the junction not matched to a gene. The specimen was peripheral blood. The V gene is TRBV4-3 and the J gene is TRBJ2-1, with 7 bases aligning to TRBD2. The source of this sequence is a man older than 75 with active or convalescent COVID-19. In nucleotides, the sequence is TGCGCCAGCAGCCAAGCGGGGGGAAACTACAATGAGCAGTTCTTC. Its product reads: CASSQAGGNYNEQFF.